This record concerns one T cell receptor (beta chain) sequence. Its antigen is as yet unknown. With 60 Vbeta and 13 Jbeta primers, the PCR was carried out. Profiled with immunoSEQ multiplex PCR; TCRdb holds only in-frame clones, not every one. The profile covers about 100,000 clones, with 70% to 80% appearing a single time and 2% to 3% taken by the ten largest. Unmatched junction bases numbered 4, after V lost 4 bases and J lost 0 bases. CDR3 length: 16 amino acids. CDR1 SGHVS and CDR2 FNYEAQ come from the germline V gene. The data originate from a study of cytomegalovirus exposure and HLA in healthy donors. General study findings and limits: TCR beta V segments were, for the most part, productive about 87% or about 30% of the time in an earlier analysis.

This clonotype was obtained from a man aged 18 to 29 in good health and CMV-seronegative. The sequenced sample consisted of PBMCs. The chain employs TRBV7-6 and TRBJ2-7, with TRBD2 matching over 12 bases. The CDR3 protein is CASSSRTSGASYEQYF. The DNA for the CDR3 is TGTGCCAGCAGCTCAAGGACTAGCGGGGCCTCCTACGAGCAGTACTTC.